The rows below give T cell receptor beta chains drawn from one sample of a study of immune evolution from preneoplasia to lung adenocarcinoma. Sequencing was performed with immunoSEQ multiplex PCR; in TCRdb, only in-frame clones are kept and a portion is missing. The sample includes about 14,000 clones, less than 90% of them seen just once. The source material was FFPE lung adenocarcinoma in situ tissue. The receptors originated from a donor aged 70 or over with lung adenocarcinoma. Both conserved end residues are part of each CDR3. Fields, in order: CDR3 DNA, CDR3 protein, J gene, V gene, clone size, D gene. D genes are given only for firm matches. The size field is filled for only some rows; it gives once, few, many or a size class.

TGTGCCAGCAGCTCCCTCCTGGGCGGGAGGGCCAATGAGCAGTTCTTC	CASSSLLGGRANEQFF	TRBJ2-1	TRBV5-6	NA	TRBD2
TGTGCCAGCAGCAGAAGACAGGGGGGCTCCTACGAGCAGTACTTC	CASSRRQGGSYEQYF	TRBJ2-7	TRBV21-1	NA	NA
TGTGCCAGCAGCTTGGGTGGAGGGAACACCGGGGAGCTGTTTTTT	CASSLGGGNTGELFF	TRBJ2-2	TRBV5-6	NA	NA
TGTGCCACCAGCAGAGATATTCAGGGTCGGTACGAGCAGTACTTC	CATSRDIQGRYEQYF	TRBJ2-7	TRBV15	NA	NA
TGTGCCAGCAGCCCCCTGGAGGGGAATGAGCAGTTCTTC	CASSPLEGNEQFF	TRBJ2-1	TRBV5-6	NA	NA
TGTGCCAGCAGCTTAAGCACAGATACGCAGTATTTT	CASSLSTDTQYF	TRBJ2-3	TRBV7-2	NA	NA
TGCAGCGTGGGGGGAGGGGACACTGAAGCTTTCTTT	CSVGGGDTEAFF	TRBJ1-1	TRBV29-1	NA	NA
TGTGCCAGCAGCCCCGGACTAGCCGAAACCTACGAGCAGTACTTC	CASSPGLAETYEQYF	TRBJ2-7	TRBV9	NA	TRBD2
TGTGCCAGCAGTGAAGGACCCCGGGGCTCATGGGAGCAGTTCTTC	CASSEGPRGSWEQFF	TRBJ2-1	TRBV2	large	NA
TGTGCAGAGGGGGGAAAGGGCAATCAGCCCCAGCATTTT	CAEGGKGNQPQHF	TRBJ1-5	TRBV28	NA	NA
TGCAGCGTTGATGGCGGGACCACAGATACGCAGTATTTT	CSVDGGTTDTQYF	TRBJ2-3	TRBV29-1	NA	NA